This T cell receptor (beta chain) emerged from a study of T cell changes during pregnancy in multiple sclerosis. The V gene's germline CDR1 is MGHRA and CDR2 YSYEKL. The V end lost 6 bases, the J end lost 0 bases, and 9 bases lay between the germline ends. CDR3 length equals 13 residues. The assay was immunoSEQ multiplex PCR, and TCRdb's table has in-frame clones only and misses some. Among 55,000 to 70,000 clones listed, roughly nine tenths were seen once. This sequence was found in a female donor in good health, enrolled as a control in a pregnancy study. This material consisted of peripheral blood, taken in the first trimester of pregnancy. This chain connects TRBV4-1 to TRBJ2-7; D possibly corresponds to TRBD1 (5 bases). This chain's CDR3 is CASRGLGSYEQYF. The CDR3 DNA follows: TGCGCCAGCAGGGGGCTCGGCTCCTACGAGCAGTACTTC.